What follows are 31 T cell receptor beta chains derived from one specimen sequenced in a study of identical twins. TCRdb re-analysed the 5' RACE reads in MiXCR, keeping a single row per CDR3 protein. This table holds 600,000 to 700,000 distinct CDR3 sequences, less than 25% found once. These sequences were also reported in another study, on T cells expressing NK-cell markers.

Sequenced input: PBMCs. These receptors originate from a woman aged 18-29 years in good health.

V usage is TRBV3-1 and J usage is TRBJ1-5; D gene uncertain. CDR1 LGHDT and CDR2 YNNKEL come from the germline V gene (reference sequence). Trimming pared 4 bases from V and 9 bases from J, leaving 16 bases between. The CDR3 contains 14 residues. The CDR3 protein is CASSPVPHAGPQHF. The CDR3 DNA reads TGTGCCAGCAGCCCGGTTCCTCATGCAGGGCCCCAGCATTTT.

J is TRBJ2-5 and V is TRBV7-2; D is perhaps TRBD2 (6 bases). Germline V gene data show CDR1 as SGHTA and CDR2 as FQGNSA. This CDR3 has 14 residues. V was pared by 4 bases and J by 5 bases, with 14 bases between. CDR3 bases: TGTGCCAGCAGCTACGGCGGCGGGATTGAGACCCAGTACTTC. It is translated as CASSYGGGIETQYF. Supplemented by reference TRBV7-2 and TRBJ2-5, the full variable domain reads GAGVSQSPSNKVTEKGKDVELRCDPISGHTALYWYRQSLGQGLEFLIYFQGNSAPDKSGLPSDRFSAERTGGSVSTLTIQRTQQEDSAVYLCASSYGGGIETQYFGPGTRLLVL.

The chain links TRBV7-2 to TRBJ2-7; 8 nucleotides match TRBD2. The trim removed 5 bases at V and 2 bases at J, leaving 5 bases unmatched. CDR3 length: 14 residues. Germline CDR1 and CDR2: SGHTA and FQGNSA. CDR3 nucleotides: TGTGCCAGCAGCGCACGGGAGGGTACCTACGAGCAGTACTTC. This translates into CASSAREGTYEQYF. Variable domain in full (rest from reference TRBV7-2 and TRBJ2-7): GAGVSQSPSNKVTEKGKDVELRCDPISGHTALYWYRQSLGQGLEFLIYFQGNSAPDKSGLPSDRFSAERTGGSVSTLTIQRTQQEDSAVYLCASSAREGTYEQYFGPGTRLTVT.

The J gene is TRBJ1-2, the V gene TRBV2, with D uncertain. The CDR3 spans 12 residues. The germline V gene encodes CDR1 SNHLY and CDR2 FYNNEI. V was pared by 9 bases and J by 1 base, with 9 bases between. The CDR3: CARQTDNYGYTF. The CDR3 DNA follows: TGTGCCAGACAGACCGATAACTATGGCTACACCTTC.

This clonotype was detected many times. V is TRBV29-1 and J is TRBJ1-1; 8 bases fit TRBD1. The germline V gene encodes CDR1 SQVTM and CDR2 ANQGSEA. The CDR3 is 13 residues long. This chain's CDR3 is CSARTGMNTEAFF. The CDR3, as DNA: TGCAGTGCTAGGACAGGGATGAACACTGAAGCTTTCTTT. The whole variable domain, remainder taken from reference TRBV29-1 and TRBJ1-1, is SAVISQKPSRDICQRGTSLTIQCQVDSQVTMMFWYRQQPGQSLTLIATANQGSEATYESGFVIDKFPISRPNLTFSTLTVSNMSPEDSSIYLCSARTGMNTEAFFGQGTRLTVV.

The rearrangement links TRBV30 to TRBJ2-2; D uncertain. Germline CDR1 and CDR2: GTSNPN and SVGIG (reference sequence). V dropped 7 bases and J dropped 4 bases, with 10 bases sitting between them. This CDR3 comprises 12 residues. Written as DNA, the CDR3 is TGTGCCTTCCCTCTTGGCACCGGGGAGCTGTTTTTT. It encodes CAFPLGTGELFF. Filled out from reference TRBV30 and TRBJ2-2, the complete variable domain reads SQTIHQWPATLVQPVGSPLSLECTVEGTSNPNLYWYRQAAGRGLQLLFYSVGIGQISSEVPQNLSASRPQDRQFILSSKKLLLSDSGFYLCAFPLGTGELFFGEGSRLTVL.

This clonotype was detected only a few times. The rearrangement links TRBV29-1 to TRBJ1-2; 10 nucleotides agree with TRBD1. The CDR3 sequence is 15 residues long. V was clipped by 5 bases and J by 6 bases; unmatched bases: 12. From germline, CDR1 is SQVTM and CDR2 ANQGSEA. The CDR3 region is CSVSRTGGVYNGYTF. CDR3 DNA sequence: TGCAGCGTTTCCAGGACAGGGGGAGTTTATAATGGCTACACCTTC.

This clonotype was seen a handful of times. The chain uses TRBV18 and TRBJ2-3; no firm D call. V lost 3 bases to trimming and J lost 5 bases, with 12 bases between them. CDR3 length: 14 amino acids. In germline, CDR1 is KGHSH, CDR2 LQKENI. CDR3 protein: CASSPSFLGDTQYF. For the CDR3, the DNA is TGTGCCAGCTCACCTTCCTTTCTCGGAGATACGCAGTATTTT.

The chain recombines TRBV6-2 or TRBV6-3 with TRBJ2-2, with D perhaps TRBD1 (6 bases). The germline V and J ends were trimmed by 8 bases and 4 bases, with 8 bases remaining between them. CDR3 size: 12 residues. Germline V gives CDR1 MNHEY, CDR2 SVGEGT. The CDR3 DNA reads TGTGCCAGCTACAGGGTCACCGGGGAGCTGTTTTTT. Amino acid sequence: CASYRVTGELFF.

The gene calls are TRBV5-1 and TRBJ2-4; D possibly uses TRBD1 or TRBD2 (5 bases each). This CDR3 has 18 amino acids. CDR1 SGHRS and CDR2 YFSETQ come from the germline V gene. The V end was cut by 4 bases, the J end by 3 bases, with 23 bases between. The CDR3 DNA sequence: TGCGCCAGCAGCCCCCGGGACCCAATAGTGAGGGGCAAAAACATTCAGTACTTC. It is translated as CASSPRDPIVRGKNIQYF.

In its sample, this clonotype was seen many times. This chain joins TRBV5-1 and TRBJ1-6; possibly TRBD1 for D (6 bases). Looked up from germline, CDR1 is SGHRS and CDR2 is YFSETQ. V lost 4 bases to trimming and J lost 10 bases, with 15 bases between them. CDR3 length equals 14 residues. The CDR3 sequence: CASSPGARESPLHF. Written as DNA, the CDR3 is TGCGCCAGCAGCCCAGGGGCCAGAGAATCACCCCTCCACTTT.

This sequence joins TRBV12-3 or TRBV12-4 and TRBJ2-7, with a weak D call TRBD2 (6 bases). Trimming shortened V by 3 bases and J by 3 bases, and 21 bases separated the two germline ends. The CDR3 runs 17 residues. The CDR3 spells CASSFKEGAGTRYEQYF. The CDR3 nucleotides read TGTGCCAGCAGTTTCAAAGAGGGAGCGGGCACCCGCTACGAGCAGTACTTC.

This chain links TRBV20-1 with TRBJ1-5; 12 bases align to TRBD1. The CDR3 is 13 residues long. CDR1 and CDR2 from the germline V gene are DFQATT and SNEGSKA (reference sequence). Trimming at V came to 5 bases and at J to 7 bases, leaving 3 bases not matched to a gene. CDR3 DNA sequence: TGCAGTGCTGGGGGGACAGGGGGCCAGCCCCAGCATTTT. Protein: CSAGGTGGQPQHF.

This chain connects TRBV15 to TRBJ2-2; no reliable D call. The germline V gene encodes CDR1 LNHNV and CDR2 YYDKDF (reference sequence). This CDR3 contains 14 residues. Trimming took 0 bases from V and 9 from J, leaving 11 bases between them. The CDR3 coding sequence is TGTGCCACCAGCAGAGATGACGGAGCGCGGGAGCTGTTTTTT. It yields the protein CATSRDDGARELFF.

The rearrangement links TRBV10-2 to TRBJ1-1; 9 bases align to TRBD1. Looked up from germline, CDR1 is WSHSY and CDR2 is SAAADI. After removal of 3 bases from V and 3 bases from J, the junction contained 14 bases not matched to a gene. The CDR3 loop spans 18 amino acids. The CDR3 region is CASSDPPGTGFRYTEAFF. The DNA for the CDR3 is TGCGCCAGCAGTGACCCACCCGGGACAGGGTTTAGGTACACTGAAGCTTTCTTT.

This clonotype was observed a handful of times. The chain links TRBV6-2 or TRBV6-3 to TRBJ2-6, with a possible D match to TRBD1 (5 bases). CDR3 size: 16 residues. Germline V gives CDR1 MNHEY, CDR2 SVGEGT. V was clipped by 8 bases and J by 0 bases, with 14 bases between them. The CDR3 region has the DNA TGTGCCAGCCGGACACTAAAGGTCTCTGGGGCCAACGTCCTGACTTTC. Protein product: CASRTLKVSGANVLTF.

V gene TRBV5-1 combines with J gene TRBJ2-3, with no clear D. Germline CDR1 reads SGHRS; CDR2 reads YFSETQ. V dropped 1 base and J dropped 1 base, with 4 bases sitting between them. The CDR3 contains 13 residues. DNA for the CDR3: TGCGCCAGCAGCTTGACGCGCACAGATACGCAGTATTTT. The encoded protein is CASSLTRTDTQYF.

This clonotype was recorded a few times. The chain recombines TRBV10-1 with TRBJ2-1, with D perhaps matching TRBD2 (5 bases). V was clipped by 9 bases and J by 7 bases, with 22 bases between them. Per germline, CDR1 WNHNN and CDR2 SYGVQD (reference sequence). The CDR3 is 15 residues long. The CDR3 DNA is TGCGCCAGTGCCCGGGCCCCCTCAGGCGGGAATGAGCAGTTCTTC. It translates to CASARAPSGGNEQFF.

This clonotype was recorded a few times. The genes are TRBV5-1 and TRBJ2-1, with 8 bases identical to TRBD1. With V trimmed by 0 bases and J by 8 bases, 10 bases remained unmatched. Per germline, CDR1 SGHRS and CDR2 YFSETQ. This CDR3 is built from 16 residues. Here the CDR3 reads CASSLAQGAALDEQFF. The CDR3 DNA sequence: TGCGCCAGCAGCTTGGCGCAGGGGGCGGCTTTGGATGAGCAGTTCTTC.

This clonotype was seen a handful of times. In DNA form, the CDR3 reads TGTGCCAGCACCCTACAGGGACAGGGGAGCACCGGGGAGCTGTTTTTT. Translating gives CASTLQGQGSTGELFF. The rearrangement links TRBV6-2 or TRBV6-3 to TRBJ2-2; 10 nucleotides align to TRBD1. The CDR3 runs to 16 residues. The germline V gene encodes CDR1 MNHEY and CDR2 SVGEGT. V was pared by 7 bases and J by 4 bases, with 9 bases of the junction left unmatched.

This clonotype was found a few times. V and J are TRBV19 and TRBJ1-4; D is ambiguous. Trimming removed 2 bases at V and 8 bases at J, with 9 bases between. The germline V gene encodes CDR1 LNHDA and CDR2 SQIVND (reference sequence). The CDR3 length is 13 residues. The CDR3 DNA reads TGTGCCAGTAGTATACCACCGAAAGAAAAACTGTTTTTT. This sequence encodes CASSIPPKEKLFF.

The chain joins TRBV30 to TRBJ2-2; D remains unclear. V gave up 6 bases and J gave up 5 bases, with 4 bases separating them. Germline CDR1 reads GTSNPN; CDR2 reads SVGIG (reference sequence). The CDR3 has 10 amino acids. CDR3 amino acids: CACYTGELFF. CDR3 DNA sequence: TGTGCCTGCTATACCGGGGAGCTGTTTTTT.

This chain joins TRBV29-1 and TRBJ2-6; the D gene is possibly TRBD2 (5 bases). The CDR3 has 14 residues. V lost 4 bases and J lost 0, with 7 bases in between. Germline CDR1 SQVTM, CDR2 ANQGSEA. For the CDR3, the DNA is TGCAGCGTTGGTCGGGGCTCTGGGGCCAACGTCCTGACTTTC. Protein sequence: CSVGRGSGANVLTF.

This clonotype was recorded at least ten times. The chain couples TRBV11-3 to TRBJ2-1; 7 bases agree with TRBD2. The length of the CDR3 is 15 residues. From germline, CDR1 is SGHNT and CDR2 YENEEA. V lost 5 bases to trimming and J lost 0 bases; unmatched junction nucleotides: 4. CDR3 protein: CASSPRTSSYNEQFF. The CDR3 DNA is TGTGCCAGCAGCCCGCGGACTAGCTCCTACAATGAGCAGTTCTTC.

Turning to this clonotype: One end of the junction is discordant with germline, which a read error may explain. This chain joins TRBV9 and TRBJ2-1; TRBD1 matches at 8 bases. This CDR3 has 14 residues. The germline V gene has CDR1 SGDLS and CDR2 YYNGEE. CDR3: CASSTRQGTHEQFF. CDR3 nucleotide sequence: TGTGCCAGCAGCACTCGACAGGGGACCCATGAGCAGTTTTTC.

The gene calls are TRBV6-2 or TRBV6-3 and TRBJ2-7; D unclear. Germline-derived CDR1 and CDR2 are MNHEY and SVGEGT. Between the trimmed V and J ends, which lost 4 bases and 2 bases, there was a span of 6 bases. The CDR3 contains 12 residues. The CDR3 is CASSWPAYEQYF. CDR3 bases: TGTGCCAGCAGTTGGCCGGCCTACGAGCAGTACTTC.

This clonotype was found a few times. The chain links TRBV25-1 to TRBJ2-5; 7 nucleotides line up with TRBD2. V lost 5 bases, J lost 2 bases, and 11 bases stayed unmatched. The germline CDR1 and CDR2 sequences are MGHDK and SYGVNS. CDR3 size: 16 residues. This CDR3 is CASSKTGTTNQETQYF. In DNA, the CDR3 is TGTGCCAGCAGTAAAACCGGGACTACGAATCAAGAGACCCAGTACTTC.

V is TRBV12-3 or TRBV12-4 and J is TRBJ2-6, with 8 bases fitting TRBD1. V lost 5 bases and J lost 4; bases outside the gene matches: 4. The CDR3 has 15 amino acids. The CDR3 nucleotides are TGTGCCAGCAGTCCGACAGGGGCCGGGGCCAACGTCCTGACTTTC. Translation: CASSPTGAGANVLTF.

The rearrangement joins TRBV11-2 to TRBJ1-2; weak D call: TRBD1 (5 bases). Germline loops: CDR1 SGHAT, CDR2 FQNNGV. Trimming removed 3 bases from V and 2 bases from J, with 10 bases in between. The length of the CDR3 is 14 residues. The CDR3 region is CASSLPQVNYGYTF. The CDR3 DNA is TGTGCCAGCAGCTTGCCACAGGTCAACTATGGCTACACCTTC.

This clonotype was seen at least ten times. CDR3 sequence (DNA): TGTGCCAGCAGCCAAGGACCCCTACAACAGGGGACTTTCCCTGAAGCTTTCTTT. Protein: CASSQGPLQQGTFPEAFF. The chain joins TRBV3-1 to TRBJ1-1; 7 nucleotides align to TRBD1. J lost 6 bases, V lost 1 base, and 17 bases had no gene match. Germline CDR1 and CDR2: LGHDT and YNNKEL (reference sequence). CDR3 length: 18 amino acids.

There are many counts of this clonotype. A read error may produce the germline difference seen at one junction end. CDR3 amino acids: CASSFVPGELFF. The CDR3 DNA follows: TGCGCCAGCAGCTTCGTCCCCGGGGAGCTGTTTTTT. The chain recombines TRBV12-3 or TRBV12-4 with TRBJ2-2; no reliable D call. The CDR3 spans 12 residues.